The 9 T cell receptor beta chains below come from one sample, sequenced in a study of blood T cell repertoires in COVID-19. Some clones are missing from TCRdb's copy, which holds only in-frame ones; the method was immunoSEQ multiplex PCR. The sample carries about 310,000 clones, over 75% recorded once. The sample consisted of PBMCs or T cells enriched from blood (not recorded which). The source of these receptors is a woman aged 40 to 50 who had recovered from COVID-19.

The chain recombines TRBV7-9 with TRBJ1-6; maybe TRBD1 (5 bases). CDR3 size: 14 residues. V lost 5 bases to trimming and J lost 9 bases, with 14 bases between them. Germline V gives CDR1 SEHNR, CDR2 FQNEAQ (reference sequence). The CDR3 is CASSPRVDGSPLHF. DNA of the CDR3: TGTGCCAGCAGCCCCAGGGTCGATGGTTCACCCCTCCACTTT.

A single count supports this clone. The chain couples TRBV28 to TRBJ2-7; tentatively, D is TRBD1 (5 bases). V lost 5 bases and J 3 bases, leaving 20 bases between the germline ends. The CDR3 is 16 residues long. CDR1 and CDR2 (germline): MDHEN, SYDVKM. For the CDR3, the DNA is TGTGCCAGCAGTCCAACAACCTTCAAAGGACACTACGAGCAGTACTTC. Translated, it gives CASSPTTFKGHYEQYF.

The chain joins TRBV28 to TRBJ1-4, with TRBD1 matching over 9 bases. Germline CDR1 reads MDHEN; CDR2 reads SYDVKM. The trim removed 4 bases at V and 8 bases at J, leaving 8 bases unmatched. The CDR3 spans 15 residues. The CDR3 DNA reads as TGTGCCAGCAGTTACCCGGGACAGGGCGGCGAAAAACTGTTTTTT. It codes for CASSYPGQGGEKLFF. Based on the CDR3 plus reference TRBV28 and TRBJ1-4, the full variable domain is DVKVTQSSRYLVKRTGEKVFLECVQDMDHENMFWYRQDPGLGLRLIYFSYDVKMKEKGDIPEGYSVSREKKERFSLILESASTNQTSMYLCASSYPGQGGEKLFFGSGTQLSVL.

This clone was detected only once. Here the CDR3 reads CASSNRRGEFF. CDR3 sequence (DNA): TGTGCCAGCAGCAACAGGAGGGGAGAGTTCTTC. The J gene is TRBJ2-1, the V gene TRBV6-2 or TRBV6-3, with D maybe TRBD2 (6 bases). V was cut by 6 bases and J by 14 bases, with 14 bases left in between. From germline, CDR1 is MNHEY and CDR2 SVGEGT. This CDR3 spans 11 amino acids.

In DNA, the CDR3 is TGTGCCAGCAGTACCTTCGGAAGGGGCGGAGAGACCCAGTACTTC. This gives the protein CASSTFGRGGETQYF. The chain is built from TRBV6-5 and TRBJ2-5, with a weak D call TRBD1 (5 bases). The germline CDR1 and CDR2 sequences are MNHEY and SVGAGI. Trimming left V 5 bases short and J 4 bases short, with 17 bases between. This CDR3 is built from 15 residues.

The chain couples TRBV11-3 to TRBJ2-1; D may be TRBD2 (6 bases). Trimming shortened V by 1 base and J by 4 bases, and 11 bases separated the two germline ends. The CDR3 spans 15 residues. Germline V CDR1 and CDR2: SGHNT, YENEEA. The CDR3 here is CASSLGWEAYNEQFF. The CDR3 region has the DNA TGTGCCAGCAGCTTAGGGTGGGAGGCGTACAATGAGCAGTTCTTC. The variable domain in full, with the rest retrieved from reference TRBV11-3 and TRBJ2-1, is EAGVVQSPRYKIIEKKQPVAFWCNPISGHNTLYWYLQNLGQGPELLIRYENEEAVDDSQLPKDRFSAERLKGVDSTLKIQPAELGDSAVYLCASSLGWEAYNEQFFGPGTRLTVL.

The CDR3 coding sequence is TGTGCCTGGAGCGACCGACGGGACAGGGTCGGTCAGCCCCAGCATTTT. Translation gives CAWSDRRDRVGQPQHF. V gene TRBV30 combines with J gene TRBJ1-5; 9 nucleotides align to TRBD1. Per germline, CDR1 GTSNPN and CDR2 SVGIG (reference sequence). The CDR3 spans 16 residues. The J segment lost 6 bases and the V segment lost 3 bases, leaving 12 bases of the junction unmatched.

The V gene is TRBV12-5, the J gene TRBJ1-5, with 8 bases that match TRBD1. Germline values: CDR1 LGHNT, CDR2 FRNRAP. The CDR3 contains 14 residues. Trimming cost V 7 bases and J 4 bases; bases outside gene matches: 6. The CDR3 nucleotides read TGTGCTAGTGCCCTGACAGGGGTAAATCAGCCCCAGCATTTT. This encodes CASALTGVNQPQHF.

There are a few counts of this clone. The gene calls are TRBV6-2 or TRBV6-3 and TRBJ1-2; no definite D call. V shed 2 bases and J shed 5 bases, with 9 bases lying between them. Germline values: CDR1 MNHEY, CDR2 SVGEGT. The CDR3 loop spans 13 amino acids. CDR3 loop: CASSYGGSYGYTF. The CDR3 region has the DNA TGTGCCAGCAGTTACGGCGGATCTTATGGCTACACCTTC.